Listed here are 27 T cell receptor beta chains from one sample, sequenced in a study of blood T cell repertoires in COVID-19. Libraries were prepared by immunoSEQ multiplex PCR; TCRdb keeps only in-frame clonotypes and omits some of them. The sample includes around 440,000 clones, about nine tenths seen only once; the top ten take roughly an eighth. Specimen: peripheral blood. These receptors came from a woman aged 45-65 years with COVID-19, enrolled during active disease.

This chain links TRBV19 with TRBJ2-7, with 10 positions matching TRBD1. CDR1 and CDR2 from the germline V gene are LNHDA and SQIVND (reference sequence). The CDR3 has 16 residues. The ends lost 3 bases at V and 2 bases at J; junction bases unmatched: 7. The CDR3 loop reads CASSIAAGQGTYEQYF. The CDR3 region has the DNA TGTGCCAGTAGTATCGCAGCGGGACAGGGGACCTACGAGCAGTACTTC. The variable domain in full, completed from reference TRBV19 and TRBJ2-7, reads DGGITQSPKYLFRKEGQNVTLSCEQNLNHDAMYWYRQDPGQGLRLIYYSQIVNDFQKGDIAEGYSVSREKKESFPLTVTSAQKNPTAFYLCASSIAAGQGTYEQYFGPGTRLTVT.

This clone was counted only a few times. V and J are TRBV18 and TRBJ1-1; D call uncertain. V was pared by 2 bases and J by 3 bases, with 10 bases between. Germline V gene sequence: CDR1 KGHSH, CDR2 LQKENI. CDR3 length equals 14 residues. Here the CDR3 DNA reads TGTGCCAGCTCACCATTTGCAGGTGACACTGAAGCTTTCTTT. This sequence encodes CASSPFAGDTEAFF.

The chain employs TRBV4-1 and TRBJ1-2, with TRBD1 identical over 7 bases. The CDR3 spans 14 residues. CDR1 is MGHRA, CDR2 YSYEKL, per germline. J lost 0 bases, V lost 4 bases, and 2 bases had no gene match. The CDR3 here is CASSPTGTNYGYTF. The DNA of the CDR3 is TGCGCCAGCAGCCCGACAGGGACTAACTATGGCTACACCTTC.

The chain recombines TRBV6-5 with TRBJ1-1; 7 positions match TRBD1. Per the germline V gene, CDR1 is MNHEY and CDR2 is SVGAGI. This CDR3 spans 14 amino acids. J was trimmed by 3 bases and V by 4 bases; bases with no gene match: 5. DNA of the CDR3: TGTGCCAGCAGTTCTACAGGGGTTTACACTGAAGCTTTCTTT. Translated: CASSSTGVYTEAFF.

V is TRBV12-3 or TRBV12-4 and J is TRBJ1-1; D not resolved. The CDR3 length is 12 residues. Trimming removed 4 bases at V and 1 base at J, with 4 bases between. CDR3 region: CASSSGNTEAFF. The CDR3 nucleotides read TGTGCCAGCAGTTCAGGGAACACTGAAGCTTTCTTT.

The V call is TRBV27, the J call TRBJ1-2, with 7 bases matching TRBD1. The V gene end was trimmed by 0 bases and the J gene end by 2 bases; junction bases not matched to a gene: 0. The CDR3 is 14 residues long. Germline V lookup: CDR1 MNHEY, CDR2 SMNVEV (reference sequence). CDR3 in amino acids: CASSLSTGNYGYTF. The CDR3 region has the DNA TGTGCCAGCAGTTTATCGACAGGGAACTATGGCTACACCTTC.

The chain carries TRBV7-9 and TRBJ2-1, with TRBD1 matching 9 bases. From germline, CDR1 is SEHNR and CDR2 FQNEAQ (reference sequence). V shed 5 bases and J 7 bases; nucleotides not matched to a gene: 9. The CDR3 is 15 amino acids. The chain's CDR3 is CASSLGQGKANEQFF. The CDR3 nucleotides read TGTGCCAGCAGCCTGGGACAGGGTAAGGCAAATGAGCAGTTCTTC.

This chain joins TRBV25-1 and TRBJ1-6; D not resolved. V gave up 8 bases and J gave up 9 bases, with 11 bases separating them. This CDR3 is built from 12 residues. Looked up from germline, CDR1 is MGHDK and CDR2 is SYGVNS. DNA of the CDR3: TGTGCCAGCGAGTACCCAGGTTCACCCCTCCACTTT. Amino acids: CASEYPGSPLHF. Based on the CDR3 plus reference TRBV25-1 and TRBJ1-6, the full variable domain is EADIYQTPRYLVIGTGKKITLECSQTMGHDKMYWYQQDPGMELHLIHYSYGVNSTEKGDLSSESTVSRIRTEHFPLTLESARPSHTSQYLCASEYPGSPLHFGNGTRLTVT.

V usage is TRBV10-2 and J usage is TRBJ1-2; no clear D gene. Germline values: CDR1 WSHSY, CDR2 SAAADI. The ends were cut back, 3 bases at V and 0 bases at J, with 11 bases in the middle. This CDR3 is 15 amino acids long. The CDR3 coding sequence is TGCGCCAGCAGTGAACAGCCCGAAACTAACTATGGCTACACCTTC. It translates to CASSEQPETNYGYTF.

A note on this clone: The sample has other DNA sequences that encode this CDR3 too. The chain joins TRBV5-1 to TRBJ2-5; 11 nucleotides align to TRBD2. Trimming at V came to 0 bases and at J to 2 bases, leaving 3 bases not matched to a gene. CDR3 length: 16 amino acids. CDR1 and CDR2 from the germline V gene are SGHRS and YFSETQ. The CDR3 coding sequence is TGCGCCAGCAGCTTGGGTTTAGCGGGGGGGCAAGAGACCCAGTACTTC. It codes for CASSLGLAGGQETQYF.

The genes are TRBV5-6 and TRBJ1-2, with 9 bases matching TRBD1. The CDR3 length is 14 residues. V was pared by 5 bases and J by 6 bases, with 8 bases of the junction left unmatched. In germline, CDR1 is SGHDT, CDR2 YYEEEE. The CDR3 reads CASRPPGTGNGYTF. The CDR3 DNA is TGTGCCAGCAGACCGCCTGGGACAGGGAATGGCTACACCTTC. The full variable domain, its missing parts supplied by reference TRBV5-6 and TRBJ1-2, is DAGVTQSPTHLIKTRGQQVTLRCSPKSGHDTVSWYQQALGQGPQFIFQYYEEEERQRGNFPDRFSGHQFPNYSSELNVNALLLGDSALYLCASRPPGTGNGYTFGSGTRLTVV.

This sequence joins TRBV6-6 and TRBJ2-5; D not certain. CDR3 length: 15 residues. Trimming removed 0 bases at V and 1 base at J, with 9 bases between. The germline gives CDR1 MNHNY, CDR2 SVGAGI (reference sequence). The DNA for the CDR3 is TGTGCCAGCAGTTACTCGAGCCCGTCCCAAGAGACCCAGTACTTC. It yields the protein CASSYSSPSQETQYF.

V gene TRBV4-1 combines with J gene TRBJ2-7; TRBD1 agrees at 8 bases. There are 15 residues in the CDR3. The ends lost 1 base at V and 7 bases at J; junction bases unmatched: 9. Germline V CDR1 and CDR2: MGHRA, YSYEKL. CDR3 nucleotides: TGCGCCAGCAGCCAAGGACAGGGGCCCTTGAGTGAGCAGTACTTC. Translation gives CASSQGQGPLSEQYF.

This clone was seen a handful of times. This CDR3 reads CAIRGASLNTIYF. CDR3 DNA: TGTGCCATCAGGGGCGCCTCGCTAAACACCATATATTTT. The chain joins TRBV10-3 to TRBJ1-3; D is unclear. The V gene lost 6 bases and the J gene lost 6 bases, with 12 bases spanning the gap. The germline CDR1 and CDR2 sequences are ENHRY and SYGVKD. This CDR3 has 13 amino acids.

The V and J genes are TRBV19 and TRBJ2-7; 11 bases line up with TRBD2. Losses at the gene ends were 1 base for V and 2 bases for J; bases not matched to a gene: 7. Germline lookup yields CDR1 LNHDA and CDR2 SQIVND (reference sequence). The CDR3 is 17 residues long. The CDR3 here is CASSIAASGGLAYEQYF. The CDR3 DNA is TGTGCCAGTAGTATAGCAGCTAGCGGGGGGCTCGCCTACGAGCAGTACTTC.

This chain connects TRBV11-2 to TRBJ1-3; no firm D call. Germline V gene lookup returns CDR1 SGHAT and CDR2 FQNNGV. V was pared by 1 base and J by 2 bases, with 15 bases between. This CDR3 comprises 17 residues. The CDR3 sequence: CASSLGFSHGTGNTIYF. CDR3 sequence (DNA): TGTGCCAGCAGCTTAGGATTCTCCCATGGCACTGGAAACACCATATATTTT. Based on the CDR3 plus reference TRBV11-2 and TRBJ1-3, the full variable domain is EAGVAQSPRYKIIEKRQSVAFWCNPISGHATLYWYQQILGQGPKLLIQFQNNGVVDDSQLPKDRFSAERLKGVDSTLKIQPAKLEDSAVYLCASSLGFSHGTGNTIYFGEGSWLTVV.

V gene TRBV28 combines with J gene TRBJ1-1; possible D gene TRBD1, 6 bases. Trimming took 8 bases from V and 1 from J, leaving 17 bases between them. Germline CDR1 and CDR2: MDHEN and SYDVKM. The CDR3 loop spans 15 amino acids. The chain's CDR3 is CASRVTGTPNTEAFF. The CDR3 nucleotides are TGTGCCAGCCGAGTTACAGGGACCCCGAACACTGAAGCTTTCTTT. The whole variable domain, filled in from reference TRBV28 and TRBJ1-1, reads DVKVTQSSRYLVKRTGEKVFLECVQDMDHENMFWYRQDPGLGLRLIYFSYDVKMKEKGDIPEGYSVSREKKERFSLILESASTNQTSMYLCASRVTGTPNTEAFFGQGTRLTVV.

V is TRBV18 and J is TRBJ1-1; D call uncertain. Germline V gene lookup returns CDR1 KGHSH and CDR2 LQKENI. This CDR3 is built from 15 residues. The ends were cut back, 0 bases at V and 3 bases at J, with 11 bases in the middle. The DNA for the CDR3 is TGTGCCAGCTCACCACCGACCGGGAGGGACACTGAAGCTTTCTTT. This encodes CASSPPTGRDTEAFF.

The chain uses TRBV5-1 and TRBJ1-2; 7 bases agree with TRBD1. Germline V CDR1 and CDR2: SGHRS, YFSETQ. CDR3 size: 14 residues. V was clipped by 3 bases and J by 5 bases; unmatched bases: 7. DNA for the CDR3: TGCGCCAGCAGCTCCACAGGGGAGAAGTATGGCTACACCTTC. Its translation is CASSSTGEKYGYTF. Complete variable domain (other parts from reference TRBV5-1 and TRBJ1-2): KAGVTQTPRYLIKTRGQQVTLSCSPISGHRSVSWYQQTPGQGLQFLFEYFSETQRNKGNFPGRFSGRQFSNSRSEMNVSTLELGDSALYLCASSSTGEKYGYTFGSGTRLTVV.

The chain has TRBV4-1 and TRBJ2-3; TRBD1 is a possible D gene (6 bases). Between the trimmed V and J ends, which lost 4 bases and 7 bases, there was a span of 12 bases. Germline loops: CDR1 MGHRA, CDR2 YSYEKL. The CDR3 runs 13 residues. As DNA, the CDR3 is TGCGCCAGCAGCCCCACAGGGTACAATACGCAGTATTTT. It translates to CASSPTGYNTQYF.

The chain is built from TRBV7-9 and TRBJ1-4; TRBD1 matches at 8 bases. Trimming took 5 bases from V and 7 from J; bases not matched to a gene: 3. Germline lookup yields CDR1 SEHNR and CDR2 FQNEAQ (reference sequence). The CDR3 is 13 amino acids. DNA of the CDR3: TGTGCCAGCAGCCAGGGGGCCTTTGAAAAACTGTTTTTT. Translating it yields CASSQGAFEKLFF.

This clone was detected only a few times. The rearrangement links TRBV5-4 to TRBJ2-7; D possibly corresponds to TRBD2 (5 bases). The CDR3 is 12 residues long. Trimming took 4 bases from V and 6 from J, leaving 11 bases between them. Germline V CDR1 and CDR2: SGHNT, YYREEE (reference sequence). CDR3 sequence reads: CASSRDKGEQYF. DNA of the CDR3: TGTGCCAGCAGCCGGGATAAGGGCGAGCAGTACTTC.

The chain has TRBV30 and TRBJ1-2, with 7 positions matching TRBD1. Looked up from germline, CDR1 is GTSNPN and CDR2 is SVGIG (reference sequence). V gave up 3 bases and J gave up 3 bases; unmatched junction bases: 4. The CDR3 runs to 13 residues. CDR3 sequence reads: CAWSDGQDYGYTF. In DNA form, the CDR3 reads TGTGCCTGGAGCGATGGACAGGACTATGGCTACACCTTC.

V and J are TRBV30 and TRBJ2-7; possibly TRBD2 for D (6 bases). This CDR3 comprises 13 residues. Trimming pared 2 bases from V and 4 bases from J, leaving 12 bases between. In germline, CDR1 is GTSNPN, CDR2 SVGIG (reference sequence). CDR3 sequence reads: CAWSRGTLYEQYF. In DNA, the CDR3 is TGTGCCTGGAGTCGGGGGACCCTATACGAGCAGTACTTC.

This rearrangement joins TRBV6-1 to TRBJ1-6, with TRBD1 identical over 7 bases. The junction had 12 bases not matched to a gene; V was cut back by 3 bases and J by 7 bases. The CDR3 contains 17 residues. Germline lookup yields CDR1 MNHNS and CDR2 SASEGT. The CDR3 sequence is CASSDLTRDSLNSPLHF. The CDR3 DNA is TGTGCCAGCAGTGACTTAACGCGGGACAGCCTAAATTCACCCCTCCACTTT.

The rearrangement uses TRBV5-5 and TRBJ1-3; 7 nucleotides match TRBD1. CDR1 and CDR2 (germline): SGHKS, YYEKEE (reference sequence). The junction had 4 bases not matched to a gene; V was cut back by 1 base and J by 0 bases. CDR3 size: 16 residues. CDR3 region: CASSLIRDSSGNTIYF. The CDR3 region has the DNA TGTGCCAGCAGCTTGATTCGGGACAGCTCTGGAAACACCATATATTTT.

This chain joins TRBV11-2 and TRBJ2-3; TRBD1 matches 7 bases. The CDR3 runs 15 residues. Looked up from germline, CDR1 is SGHAT and CDR2 is FQNNGV. V lost 6 bases, J lost 0 bases, and 6 bases stayed unmatched. DNA of the CDR3: TGTGCCAGCAGTCTACAGGGGTTAAGCACAGATACGCAGTATTTT. Translation gives CASSLQGLSTDTQYF.